A single sample is the source of the 2 T cell receptor beta chains below, sequenced in a study of post-analysis software for immune sequencing data. Unique molecular identifiers were present in the TCR beta cDNA libraries. TCRdb reprocessed the PCR reads via MiXCR and lists one record per CDR3 protein. Found here are 650,000 to 850,000 distinct CDR3 sequences, just over 45% of them singletons; the top ten hold roughly 4.4%. Whole-study findings and limits: TRBV5-6, TRBV5-1 and TRBV20-1 were among roughly 5 TRBV segments more frequent in patients than controls.

These receptors are not linked to any known antigen. The sample was blood. The receptors come from a girl aged 5-17 years with multiple sclerosis.

The chain joins TRBV4-2 to TRBJ2-5, with 16 positions matching TRBD2. Germline V gives CDR1 LGHNA, CDR2 YNFKEQ. The CDR3 is 16 amino acids. V was clipped by 8 bases and J by 2 bases; unmatched bases: 5. The CDR3 region has the DNA TGTGCCAGCGGGACTAGCGGGAGGGCCGGACAAGAGACCCAGTACTTC. It codes for CASGTSGRAGQETQYF.

The V call is TRBV20-1, the J call TRBJ2-7; D gene ambiguous. The CDR3 runs to 13 residues. Trimming shortened V by 4 bases and J by 3 bases, and 13 bases separated the two germline ends. Germline loops: CDR1 DFQATT, CDR2 SNEGSKA (reference sequence). The CDR3 sequence is CSATRTEDYEQYF. The CDR3 bases are TGCAGTGCTACTAGGACGGAAGACTACGAGCAGTACTTC.